The clone carrying this TCR beta chain was found once. There are 15 residues in the CDR3. CDR1 LGHNA and CDR2 YSLEER come from the germline V gene. V was clipped by 1 base and J by 6 bases, with 14 bases between them. The data originate from a study of blood T cell repertoires in COVID-19. In the study overall: COVID-19 samples, acute and convalescent, were from the United States, Italy and Spain.

TCRdb's copy holds only in-frame clones and misses some; the assay was immunoSEQ multiplex PCR. This sample has 65,000 to 90,000 clones; roughly 90% occur once, and the top ten carry 2.5% to 3.5%. The TCR was taken from a woman between 50 and 59 years old with active or convalescent COVID-19. Sequenced input: peripheral blood. The chain employs TRBV4-3 and TRBJ2-3, with D perhaps matching TRBD2 (6 bases). The CDR3 nucleotides read TGCGCCAGCAGCCAAGCTATCGGGAGCGTCGATACGCAGTATTTT. It translates to CASSQAIGSVDTQYF.